One T cell receptor (beta chain) is described in this entry. Trimming stripped 3 bases from V and 6 bases from J, with 6 bases between. The CDR3 has 12 amino acids. The germline gives CDR1 SGHTA, CDR2 FQGNSA. Some clones are missing from TCRdb's copy, which holds only in-frame ones; the method was immunoSEQ multiplex PCR. The sample has about 49,000 clones, 70% to 80% seen once. The sample comes from a study of T cell responses to AZD1222 COVID-19 vaccine. The sequence was obtained from an adult in good health. The sequences come from peripheral blood, collected on day 0 of AZD1222 vaccination. The chain links TRBV7-2 to TRBJ1-5; D perhaps matches TRBD1 (5 bases). The CDR3 sequence: CASSFQGQPQHF. In DNA, the CDR3 is TGTGCCAGCAGCTTTCAGGGTCAGCCCCAGCATTTT.